This TCR beta chain was documented in a study of cytomegalovirus exposure and HLA in healthy donors. PCR employed 60 Vbeta and 13 Jbeta primers. Libraries were prepared by immunoSEQ multiplex PCR; TCRdb keeps only in-frame clonotypes and omits some of them. The repertoire holds nearly 110,000 clones, with around 85% as singletons. Trimming cost V 5 bases and J 9 bases; bases outside gene matches: 9. The CDR3 has 14 residues. Germline lookup yields CDR1 SNHLY and CDR2 FYNNEI. Sequencing was done on a sample of PBMCs. The chain carries TRBV2 and TRBJ2-1, with 8 nucleotides matching TRBD2. This clonotype originated in a man younger than 45 in good health and CMV-seronegative. CDR3 residues: CASSLSGSQGEQFF. The CDR3 DNA follows: TGTGCCAGCAGTTTGAGCGGGAGTCAGGGTGAGCAGTTCTTC.